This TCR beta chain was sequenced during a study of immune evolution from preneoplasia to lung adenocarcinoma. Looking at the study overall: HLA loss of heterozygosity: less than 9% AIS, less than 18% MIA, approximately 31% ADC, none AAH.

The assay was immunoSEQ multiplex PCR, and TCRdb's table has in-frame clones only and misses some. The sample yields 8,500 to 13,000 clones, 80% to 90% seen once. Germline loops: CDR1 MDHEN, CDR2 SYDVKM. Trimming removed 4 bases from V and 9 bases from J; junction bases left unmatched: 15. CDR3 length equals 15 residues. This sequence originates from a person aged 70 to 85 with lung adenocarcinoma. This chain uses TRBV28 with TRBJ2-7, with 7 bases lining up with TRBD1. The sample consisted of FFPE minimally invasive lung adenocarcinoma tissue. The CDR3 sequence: CASSSLGTEVRWQYF. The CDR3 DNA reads TGTGCCAGCAGTTCTCTTGGGACAGAAGTACGTTGGCAGTACTTC. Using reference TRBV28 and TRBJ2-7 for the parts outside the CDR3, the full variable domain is DVKVTQSSRYLVKRTGEKVFLECVQDMDHENMFWYRQDPGLGLRLIYFSYDVKMKEKGDIPEGYSVSREKKERFSLILESASTNQTSMYLCASSSLGTEVRWQYFGPGTRLTVT.